The sequence of this T cell receptor (beta chain) was determined in a study of T cell responses to AZD1222 COVID-19 vaccine. General study points: The study found Spike-specific TCR breadth and depth rose after two AZD1222 doses.

The length of the CDR3 is 14 residues. Per germline, CDR1 MNHEY and CDR2 SVGAGI. Trimming took off 8 bases at V and 0 bases at J, with 13 bases between the two ends. The assay was immunoSEQ multiplex PCR, and TCRdb's table has in-frame clones only and misses some. The sample holds roughly 98,000 clones, roughly 90% seen once. Details on this clone: The antigen remains unidentified.

The sequence came from an adult who received the AZD1222 COVID-19 vaccine. The gene calls are TRBV6-5 and TRBJ1-1, with D possibly matching TRBD1 (6 bases). This material consisted of peripheral blood, taken 28 days after the second AZD1222 dose. The CDR3 coding sequence is TGTGCCAGCGGCCCCCAGGGGTTGAACACTGAAGCTTTCTTT. Translated: CASGPQGLNTEAFF.